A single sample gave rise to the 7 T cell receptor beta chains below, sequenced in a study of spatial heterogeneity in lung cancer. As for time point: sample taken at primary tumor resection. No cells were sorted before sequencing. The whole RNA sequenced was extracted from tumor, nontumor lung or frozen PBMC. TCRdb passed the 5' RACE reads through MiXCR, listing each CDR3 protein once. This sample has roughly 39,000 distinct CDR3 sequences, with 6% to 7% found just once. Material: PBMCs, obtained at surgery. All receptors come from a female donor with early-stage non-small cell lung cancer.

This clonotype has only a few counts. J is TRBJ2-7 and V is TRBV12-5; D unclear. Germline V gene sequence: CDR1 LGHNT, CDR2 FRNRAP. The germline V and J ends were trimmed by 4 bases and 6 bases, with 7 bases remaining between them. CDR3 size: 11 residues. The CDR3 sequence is CASGSRAEQYF. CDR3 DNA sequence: TGTGCTAGTGGTTCCCGGGCCGAGCAGTACTTC.

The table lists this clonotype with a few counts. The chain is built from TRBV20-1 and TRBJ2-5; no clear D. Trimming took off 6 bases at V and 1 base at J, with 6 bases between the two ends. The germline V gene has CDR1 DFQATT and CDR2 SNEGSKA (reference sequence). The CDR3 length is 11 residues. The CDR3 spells CSADFQETQYF. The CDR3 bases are TGCAGTGCCGACTTCCAAGAGACCCAGTACTTC.

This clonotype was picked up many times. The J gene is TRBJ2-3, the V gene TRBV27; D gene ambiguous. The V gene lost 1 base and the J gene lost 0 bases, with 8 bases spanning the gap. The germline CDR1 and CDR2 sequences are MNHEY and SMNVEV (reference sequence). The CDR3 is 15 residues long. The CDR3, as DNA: TGTGCCAGCAGTTTATATGGGGATAGCACAGATACGCAGTATTTT. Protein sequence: CASSLYGDSTDTQYF.

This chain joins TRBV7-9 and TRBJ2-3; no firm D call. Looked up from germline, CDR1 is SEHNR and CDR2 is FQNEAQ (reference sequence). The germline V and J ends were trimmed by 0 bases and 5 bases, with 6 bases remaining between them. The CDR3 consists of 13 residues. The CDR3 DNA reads TGTGCCAGCAGCTTAGCAGGGCGAGATACGCAGTATTTT. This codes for CASSLAGRDTQYF.

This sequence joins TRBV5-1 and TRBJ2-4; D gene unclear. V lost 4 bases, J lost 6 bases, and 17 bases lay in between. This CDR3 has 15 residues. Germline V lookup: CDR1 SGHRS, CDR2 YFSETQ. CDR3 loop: CASSTPLSQPNIQYF. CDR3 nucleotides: TGCGCCAGCAGCACCCCGCTCAGCCAGCCAAACATTCAGTACTTC.

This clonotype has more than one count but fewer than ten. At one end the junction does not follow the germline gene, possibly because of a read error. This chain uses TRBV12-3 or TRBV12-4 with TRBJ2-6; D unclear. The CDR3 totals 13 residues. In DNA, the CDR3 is TGTGCCACCAGTAGCTCTGGGGCCAACGTCCTGACTTTC. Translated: CATSSSGANVLTF.

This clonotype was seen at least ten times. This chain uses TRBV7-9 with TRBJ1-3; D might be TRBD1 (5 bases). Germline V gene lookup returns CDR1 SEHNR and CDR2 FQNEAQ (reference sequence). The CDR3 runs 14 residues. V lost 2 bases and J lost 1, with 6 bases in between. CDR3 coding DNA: TGTGCCAGCAGCTTACCAGGGTCTGGAAACACCATATATTTT. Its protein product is CASSLPGSGNTIYF.